The table lists the clone carrying this T cell receptor beta chain with many counts. TCR beta CDR3 regions were amplified from RNA. The TCR CDR3 was amplified in a first-round RT-PCR using the HTBI primer set. TCRdb redid the calling of the multiplex PCR reads with MiXCR, one entry per CDR3 protein. The table lists more than 300,000 distinct CDR3 sequences, about a sixth of them singletons. The data are from a study of T cells in Graves' hyperthyroidism and ophthalmopathy. This sequence originates from a woman aged 25 to 39 with Graves' hyperthyroidism that later progressed to Graves' ophthalmopathy. The sequenced sample was blood.

CDR3 bases: TGCGCCAGCAGCTTGGGTCGGGAGTTTGGCACAGATACGCAGTATTTT. This encodes CASSLGREFGTDTQYF. The rearrangement links TRBV5-1 to TRBJ2-3; the D gene is possibly TRBD2 (6 bases). The V gene lost 0 bases and the J gene lost 1 base, with 12 bases spanning the gap. The CDR3 extends over 16 amino acids. From germline, CDR1 is SGHRS and CDR2 YFSETQ.